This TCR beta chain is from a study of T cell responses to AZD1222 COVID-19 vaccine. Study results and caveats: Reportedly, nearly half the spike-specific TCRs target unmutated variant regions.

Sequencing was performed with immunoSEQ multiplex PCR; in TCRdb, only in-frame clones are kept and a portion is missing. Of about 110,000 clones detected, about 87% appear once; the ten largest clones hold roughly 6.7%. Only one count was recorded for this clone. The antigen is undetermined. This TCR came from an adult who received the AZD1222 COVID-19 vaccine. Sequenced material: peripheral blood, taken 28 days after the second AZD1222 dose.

The CDR3 DNA follows: TGTGCCAGCAGCTTCCAGGTTTCACCCCTCCACTTT. This translates into CASSFQVSPLHF. The V gene is TRBV7-9, the J gene TRBJ1-6; D is uncertain. The CDR3 loop spans 12 amino acids. Trimming removed 3 bases from V and 9 bases from J, with 6 bases in between. Per germline, CDR1 SEHNR and CDR2 FQNEAQ (reference sequence).